Below are 14 T cell receptor beta chains sequenced from a single sample in a study of shared clonotypes between healthy human individuals. TCRdb's table, derived via immunoSEQ multiplex PCR, lists solely in-frame clones and lacks some. The table records about 2 million clones, approximately 95% of them present only once. The sequenced sample was naive CD4+ T cells sorted from blood. Sample subset: CD45RA+ positively selected. These receptors all stem from a young man in good health.

Concerning this clone: Other DNA sequences in the same sample also yield this CDR3. The chain employs TRBV18 and TRBJ2-1, with no clear D. Germline values: CDR1 KGHSH, CDR2 LQKENI. This CDR3 region has 11 residues. The V gene lost 1 base and the J gene lost 7 bases, with 2 bases spanning the gap. The CDR3 region has the DNA TGTGCCAGCTCACCACGAAATGAGCAGTTCTTC. Translation: CASSPRNEQFF.

V and J are TRBV28 and TRBJ1-1, with D tentatively TRBD1 (5 bases). V lost 5 bases and J 1 base, leaving 14 bases between the germline ends. This CDR3 has 15 residues. Germline loops: CDR1 MDHEN, CDR2 SYDVKM. As DNA, the CDR3 is TGTGCCAGCAGTCCCGGGGCACCCCAGAACACTGAAGCTTTCTTT. This sequence encodes CASSPGAPQNTEAFF.

The V and J genes are TRBV30 and TRBJ1-2; TRBD1 might be the D (5 bases). Germline lookup yields CDR1 GTSNPN and CDR2 SVGIG (reference sequence). Trimming took 5 bases from V and 8 from J, leaving 12 bases between them. The CDR3 length is 11 residues. Here the CDR3 reads CAWGTQEGYTF. The CDR3 DNA follows: TGTGCCTGGGGGACCCAAGAGGGCTACACCTTC. Based on the CDR3 plus reference TRBV30 and TRBJ1-2, the full variable domain is SQTIHQWPATLVQPVGSPLSLECTVEGTSNPNLYWYRQAAGRGLQLLFYSVGIGQISSEVPQNLSASRPQDRQFILSSKKLLLSDSGFYLCAWGTQEGYTFGSGTRLTVV.

The CDR3 protein is CASSIWSEGNSPLHF. CDR3 coding DNA: TGTGCCAGTAGTATATGGTCAGAGGGTAATTCACCCCTCCACTTT. The gene calls are TRBV19 and TRBJ1-6; D gene ambiguous. V was shortened by 2 bases and J by 6 bases, with 11 bases between the two germline ends. The CDR3 contains 15 residues. Germline loops: CDR1 LNHDA, CDR2 SQIVND (reference sequence).

The chain recombines TRBV7-8 with TRBJ2-1; D may be TRBD2 (5 bases). The CDR3 loop spans 14 amino acids. Germline V gene lookup returns CDR1 SGHVS and CDR2 FQNEAQ. Trimming took off 1 base at V and 7 bases at J, with 11 bases between the two ends. CDR3 nucleotides: TGTGCCAGCAGCTTAGGAGGGCCTTGGAATGAGCAGTTCTTC. Translating gives CASSLGGPWNEQFF.

This chain links TRBV30 with TRBJ1-4; possible D gene TRBD1, 6 bases. Trimming took off 7 bases at V and 7 bases at J, with 19 bases between the two ends. CDR1 GTSNPN and CDR2 SVGIG come from the germline V gene (reference sequence). This CDR3 is 14 amino acids long. DNA of the CDR3: TGTGCCTACAAAGGAGGGGGAAGAGGTGAAAAACTGTTTTTT. It yields the protein CAYKGGGRGEKLFF.

Points on this clone: Other DNA sequences in this specimen translate into the identical CDR3. The chain combines TRBV30 with TRBJ2-1; D remains ambiguous. The CDR3 runs to 11 residues. Germline V gene data show CDR1 as GTSNPN and CDR2 as SVGIG (reference sequence). V dropped 2 bases and J dropped 5 bases, with 4 bases sitting between them. The CDR3 DNA reads TGTGCCTGGAGTCAAGACAATGAGCAGTTCTTC. It encodes CAWSQDNEQFF.

V usage is TRBV5-8 and J usage is TRBJ1-2; tentatively, D is TRBD1 (6 bases). Per the germline V gene, CDR1 is SGHTS and CDR2 is YDEGEE. V was cut by 2 bases and J by 8 bases, with 16 bases left in between. The CDR3 consists of 14 residues. CDR3 coding DNA: TGTGCCAGCAGCTTCGGGTTAGGGGGGCAAGGCTACACCTTC. Its protein is CASSFGLGGQGYTF.

The gene calls are TRBV2 and TRBJ2-1, with 8 bases identical to TRBD1. The germline V gene encodes CDR1 SNHLY and CDR2 FYNNEI. This CDR3 region has 15 residues. Trimming took 5 bases from V and 1 from J; bases not matched to a gene: 4. The DNA of the CDR3 is TGTGCCAGCAGTCCCCAGGGGGCATCCTACAATGAGCAGTTCTTC. As protein: CASSPQGASYNEQFF.

The V and J genes are TRBV10-1 and TRBJ2-5; 9 nucleotides line up with TRBD2. The ends lost 6 bases at V and 2 bases at J; junction bases unmatched: 7. Looked up from germline, CDR1 is WNHNN and CDR2 is SYGVQD (reference sequence). The CDR3 covers 15 residues. CDR3 amino acids: CASSPGLAGQETQYF. Here the CDR3 DNA reads TGCGCCAGCAGCCCGGGCCTAGCGGGACAAGAGACCCAGTACTTC.

This clone occurred once. The chain joins TRBV6-5 to TRBJ2-5; 9 bases align to TRBD1. This CDR3 comprises 13 residues. CDR1 and CDR2 (germline): MNHEY, SVGAGI. Trimming at V came to 5 bases and at J to 4 bases, leaving 2 bases not matched to a gene. The CDR3: CASSRGQGETQYF. Here the CDR3 DNA reads TGTGCCAGCAGTAGGGGACAGGGAGAGACCCAGTACTTC.

The CDR3 DNA follows: TGTGCCAGAAGGGAACAAACGGGTCCCCTAAGAAAGTACTTC. This gives the protein CARREQTGPLRKYF. The chain combines TRBV5-3 with TRBJ2-7; no definite D call. TRBV5-3 is marked as an open reading frame, function uncertain. Trimming removed 5 bases at V and 11 bases at J, with 23 bases between. The CDR3 consists of 14 residues.

The gene calls are TRBV19 and TRBJ2-7; 11 bases line up with TRBD1. Germline V gene data show CDR1 as LNHDA and CDR2 as SQIVND (reference sequence). Trimming cost V 5 bases and J 4 bases; bases outside gene matches: 7. The CDR3 contains 15 residues. The CDR3 is CASSYRDRGTYEQYF. CDR3 coding DNA: TGTGCCAGTAGTTACCGGGACAGGGGGACATACGAGCAGTACTTC.

The V call is TRBV30, the J call TRBJ1-1; weak D call: TRBD1 (6 bases). The CDR3 is made up of 16 amino acids. The germline CDR1 and CDR2 sequences are GTSNPN and SVGIG (reference sequence). Trimming left V 3 bases short and J 5 bases short, with 22 bases between. CDR3 amino acids: CAWSRNPISGETEAFF. The CDR3, as DNA: TGTGCCTGGAGCCGAAATCCAATATCAGGGGAGACTGAAGCTTTCTTT.